This entry lists 21 T cell receptor beta chains sequenced from one sample in a study of blood T cell repertoires in COVID-19. The assay was immunoSEQ multiplex PCR, and TCRdb's table has in-frame clones only and misses some. The repertoire holds roughly 190,000 clones, with about 88% as singletons. The sample consisted of peripheral blood. The receptors here all came from a man aged 30 to 45 with active or convalescent COVID-19.

This sequence joins TRBV18 and TRBJ2-5; D gene uncertain. The ends were cut back, 4 bases at V and 2 bases at J, with 11 bases in the middle. CDR3 length equals 14 residues. Germline V gene data show CDR1 as KGHSH and CDR2 as LQKENI. The CDR3 protein is CASSHRPRQETQYF. DNA of the CDR3: TGTGCCAGCTCACACCGCCCCAGACAAGAGACCCAGTACTTC.

The chain couples TRBV3-1 (or the pseudogene TRBV3-2) to TRBJ2-3, with 8 bases fitting TRBD2. The germline V gene encodes CDR1 LGHDT and CDR2 YNNKEL (reference sequence). This CDR3 contains 15 residues. The V and J ends lost 5 bases and 0 bases, in that order; junction bases with no gene match: 4. In nucleotides, the CDR3 is TGTGCCAGCAGCTTTAGCGGGGCGAGCACAGATACGCAGTATTTT. This sequence encodes CASSFSGASTDTQYF.

The chain combines TRBV19 with TRBJ2-7, with D perhaps matching TRBD1 (6 bases). The V and J ends lost 5 bases and 4 bases respectively, with 12 bases between them. This CDR3 region has 13 residues. CDR1 is LNHDA and CDR2 is SQIVND in the germline V gene (reference sequence). The CDR3 loop reads CASSWGQAYEQYF. The CDR3 DNA reads TGTGCCAGTAGTTGGGGGCAGGCGTACGAGCAGTACTTC.

The CDR3 DNA reads as TGTGCCTGGAGTCCCGGTCCAGGGGGAAAACTGTTTTTT. Its translation: CAWSPGPGGKLFF. The genes are TRBV30 and TRBJ1-4, with 7 bases aligning to TRBD1. CDR1 is GTSNPN and CDR2 is SVGIG in the germline V gene (reference sequence). Unmatched junction bases numbered 7, after V lost 2 bases and J lost 10 bases. There are 13 residues in the CDR3.

The V gene is TRBV5-8, the J gene TRBJ1-2; 9 nucleotides match TRBD1. The CDR3 sequence is 15 residues long. Germline CDR1 and CDR2: SGHTS and YDEGEE. V shed 4 bases, J shed 6 bases, and the junction held 10 bases outside the gene matches. CDR3: CASSRRIGTGHGYTF. As DNA, the CDR3 is TGTGCCAGCAGCCGGAGAATCGGGACAGGGCATGGCTACACCTTC.

V and J are TRBV29-1 and TRBJ2-2, with 10 bases aligning to TRBD1. V was clipped by 6 bases and J by 5 bases; unmatched bases: 6. This CDR3 is 14 amino acids long. The germline gives CDR1 SQVTM, CDR2 ANQGSEA. The CDR3 spells CSVPGQGRTGELFF. The CDR3 bases are TGCAGCGTCCCGGGACAGGGGAGGACCGGGGAGCTGTTTTTT.

The chain carries TRBV7-8 and TRBJ1-5, with a weak D call TRBD1 (6 bases). This CDR3 is built from 17 residues. Trimming took 2 bases from V and 4 from J, leaving 18 bases between them. CDR1 is SGHVS, CDR2 FQNEAQ, per germline. This chain's CDR3 is CASSLLGGWLTNQPQHF. The CDR3 DNA is TGTGCCAGCAGCTTATTAGGGGGATGGCTGACGAATCAGCCCCAGCATTTT.

V gene TRBV30 combines with J gene TRBJ1-2; TRBD1 is a possible D gene (5 bases). The CDR3 covers 11 residues. Germline V CDR1 and CDR2: GTSNPN, SVGIG (reference sequence). V was trimmed by 4 bases and J by 8 bases, leaving 11 bases between them. In nucleotides, the CDR3 is TGTGCCTGGACTACATACAGGGGCTACACCTTC. Encoded protein: CAWTTYRGYTF.

The sample holds one count of this clone. The chain combines TRBV12-5 with TRBJ1-1; D not certain. The CDR3 consists of 14 residues. Trimming left V 1 base short and J 0 bases short, with 6 bases between. CDR1 and CDR2 (germline): LGHNT, FRNRAP. CDR3 DNA sequence: TGTGCTAGTGGTTTGGGGCATATGAACACTGAAGCTTTCTTT. It is translated as CASGLGHMNTEAFF.

The chain joins TRBV7-8 to TRBJ1-5, with a tentative D call TRBD1 (6 bases). Between the trimmed V and J ends, which lost 5 bases and 0 bases, there was a span of 17 bases. The CDR3 runs to 17 residues. Germline assignment: CDR1 SGHVS and CDR2 FQNEAQ. CDR3 protein: CASSDIGGGNSNQPQHF. The CDR3, as DNA: TGTGCCAGCAGCGACATTGGGGGGGGCAATAGCAATCAGCCCCAGCATTTT.

V gene TRBV27 combines with J gene TRBJ1-1; D unresolved. The CDR3 loop spans 15 amino acids. In germline, CDR1 is MNHEY, CDR2 SMNVEV (reference sequence). Deletions cut 7 bases from V and 1 base from J, with 16 bases between. The CDR3 loop reads CASNPSSSRNTEAFF. CDR3 DNA sequence: TGTGCCAGCAATCCCAGTTCATCTCGGAACACTGAAGCTTTCTTT.

The chain has TRBV3-1 (or the pseudogene TRBV3-2) and TRBJ2-7, with a tentative D call TRBD1 (6 bases). Trimming shortened V by 6 bases and J by 2 bases, and 8 bases separated the two germline ends. The CDR3 sequence is 12 residues long. Per germline, CDR1 LGHDT and CDR2 YNNKEL (reference sequence). CDR3 in amino acids: CASRGQPYEQYF. The CDR3 nucleotides are TGTGCCAGCAGAGGACAGCCCTACGAGCAGTACTTC.

V gene TRBV6-5 combines with J gene TRBJ1-1; possible D gene TRBD1, 5 bases. This CDR3 is 12 amino acids long. Trimming shortened V by 6 bases and J by 4 bases, and 9 bases separated the two germline ends. Germline assignment: CDR1 MNHEY and CDR2 SVGAGI. The CDR3 loop reads CASRTGATEAFF. As DNA, the CDR3 is TGTGCCAGCAGGACTGGGGCCACTGAAGCTTTCTTT.

The chain is built from TRBV18 and TRBJ1-6, with a weak D call TRBD1 (5 bases). The germline CDR1 and CDR2 sequences are KGHSH and LQKENI. V was cut by 3 bases and J by 8 bases, with 14 bases left in between. This CDR3 has 15 residues. The CDR3 sequence is CASSPLDNGHSPLHF. The CDR3 DNA reads TGTGCCAGCTCACCCTTGGACAACGGTCATTCACCCCTCCACTTT.

The CDR3 here is CAISGTGVAGANVLTF. CDR3 nucleotides: TGTGCCATCAGTGGGACAGGGGTTGCTGGGGCCAACGTCCTGACTTTC. The genes are TRBV10-3 and TRBJ2-6; 9 bases line up with TRBD1. The V and J ends lost 4 bases and 2 bases, in that order; junction bases with no gene match: 3. CDR3 length: 16 residues. From germline, CDR1 is ENHRY and CDR2 SYGVKD.

The CDR3 DNA reads as TGTGCCAGCAGTCCCTCAGGTAGCAATCAGCCCCAGCATTTT. Encoded protein: CASSPSGSNQPQHF. The genes are TRBV28 and TRBJ1-5; D is undetermined. The V end lost 5 bases, the J end lost 0 bases, and 8 bases lay between the germline ends. CDR3 length: 14 amino acids. Per the germline V gene, CDR1 is MDHEN and CDR2 is SYDVKM.

The genes are TRBV12-2 and TRBJ1-2; TRBD1, as called in the table, went unchecked against the DNA. TRBV12-2 is termed a pseudogene. The CDR3 is 15 residues long. CDR3 sequence: CASRLEGTGNYGYTF. The CDR3 region has the DNA TGTGCAAGTCGCTTAGAGGGCACAGGGAACTATGGCTACACCTTC.

The chain employs TRBV27 and TRBJ2-3, with D perhaps TRBD2 (6 bases). Germline V gene data show CDR1 as MNHEY and CDR2 as SMNVEV (reference sequence). V lost 5 bases, J lost 0 bases, and 12 bases lay in between. The CDR3 sequence is 15 residues long. The CDR3 DNA follows: TGTGCCAGCAGTCTTGGGACTTCGAGCACAGATACGCAGTATTTT. Protein sequence: CASSLGTSSTDTQYF.

The rearrangement uses TRBV18 and TRBJ1-2, with 8 bases identical to TRBD1. CDR3 length equals 18 residues. The ends lost 3 bases at V and 2 bases at J; junction bases unmatched: 14. Germline V gene lookup returns CDR1 KGHSH and CDR2 LQKENI. CDR3 sequence: CASSPRGDRGGTNYGYTF. DNA of the CDR3: TGTGCCAGCTCACCTCGGGGCGACAGGGGAGGTACCAACTATGGCTACACCTTC.

The V and J genes are TRBV30 and TRBJ2-1; TRBD2 agrees at 13 bases. V shed 3 bases and J 7 bases; nucleotides not matched to a gene: 9. The germline V gene has CDR1 GTSNPN and CDR2 SVGIG (reference sequence). The CDR3 spans 16 residues. Here the CDR3 DNA reads TGTGCCTGGAGCCCCGCGCTACTAGCGGGAGGGAATGAGCAGTTCTTC. It specifies CAWSPALLAGGNEQFF.

The chain recombines TRBV4-1 with TRBJ1-1; D perhaps matches TRBD1 (5 bases). This CDR3 has 16 amino acids. The germline CDR1 and CDR2 sequences are MGHRA and YSYEKL. V was clipped by 3 bases and J by 2 bases, with 16 bases between them. The CDR3 loop is CASSQQSVRGNTEAFF. The CDR3 DNA follows: TGCGCCAGCAGCCAGCAGTCTGTTAGGGGCAACACTGAAGCTTTCTTT.